This T cell receptor (beta chain) appears in the sequencing data of a study of T cell repertoires in cytomegalovirus infection. Across the whole study: Well-studied HLA-B-restricted epitopes and recently identified HLA-C-restricted epitopes of CMV were both used in the study. From public TCR beta signatures came an indication of both CMV infection and matching HLA type.

Study-wide results and caveats: HLA-C-restricted CMV clonotypes gave the most frequent clonotype in two of eight donors.

TCRdb called the reads again in MiXCR, with one record for every CDR3 protein. The sample contains approximately 590,000 distinct CDR3 sequences, approximately 40% of which appear only once. V lost 6 bases and J 3 bases, leaving 15 bases between the germline ends. Looked up from germline, CDR1 is SNHLY and CDR2 is FYNNEI. This CDR3 region has 14 residues. A note on this clonotype: Antigen specificity is unknown.

The sequenced sample was cultured PBMCs, obtained from culture after CMV antigen stimulation. The chain recombines TRBV2 with TRBJ2-7; D may be TRBD1 (5 bases). The sequence came from a human donor in good health (CMV status not recorded). Some clones in this sample may be carry-over from other donors' samples. Here the CDR3 reads CASRTDSHHYEQYF. The CDR3 region has the DNA TGTGCCAGCAGGACCGACAGTCACCACTACGAGCAGTACTTC.